This entry lists 24 T cell receptor beta chains sequenced from one sample in a study of OX40 agonist ivuxolimab in advanced cancers. TCRdb's copy holds only in-frame clones and misses some; the assay was immunoSEQ multiplex PCR. The table lists under 90,000 clones, approximately 90% of them singletons. The specimen comprised CD4+ or CD8+ T cells sorted from blood, sampled in a trial of the OX40 agonist ivuxolimab. The receptors derive from an adult with an advanced solid tumor such as melanoma, head and neck, liver or kidney cancer.

This chain links TRBV27 with TRBJ1-5; D ambiguous. Germline loops: CDR1 MNHEY, CDR2 SMNVEV (reference sequence). V lost 2 bases, J lost 6 bases, and 14 bases lay in between. The CDR3 consists of 15 residues. For the CDR3, the DNA is TGTGCCAGCAGTTTAAGGGAAGGGTTGGGTCAGCCCCAGCATTTT. Translated, it gives CASSLREGLGQPQHF.

The chain has TRBV27 and TRBJ2-1; 9 bases are a match to TRBD2. Germline CDR1 MNHEY, CDR2 SMNVEV (reference sequence). V trimming: 4 bases; J trimming: 0 bases; junction bases outside the gene matches: 13. The CDR3 length is 19 residues. The CDR3: CASSSRGRLAASSYNEQFF. CDR3 in DNA: TGTGCCAGCAGTTCTAGAGGGCGACTAGCGGCTAGCTCCTACAATGAGCAGTTCTTC.

The gene calls are TRBV19 and TRBJ1-1; D call uncertain. Germline V lookup: CDR1 LNHDA, CDR2 SQIVND (reference sequence). The CDR3 is 11 residues long. Trimming took off 7 bases at V and 6 bases at J, with 9 bases between the two ends. This chain's CDR3 is CASTTRAEAFF. As DNA, the CDR3 is TGTGCCAGTACTACCCGGGCTGAAGCTTTCTTT.

This chain uses TRBV9 with TRBJ2-2; D is possibly TRBD1 (5 bases). Germline lookup yields CDR1 SGDLS and CDR2 YYNGEE. The ends were cut back, 4 bases at V and 3 bases at J, with 10 bases in the middle. The CDR3 has 14 amino acids. CDR3 nucleotides: TGTGCCAGCAGCCCCAGGGTCGACACCGGGGAGCTGTTTTTT. Translating it yields CASSPRVDTGELFF.

The rearrangement links TRBV11-2 to TRBJ1-3, with 7 bases that match TRBD1. The CDR3 contains 17 residues. The V and J ends lost 1 base and 0 bases, in that order; junction bases with no gene match: 6. CDR1 is SGHAT, CDR2 FQNNGV, per germline. The CDR3 is CASSLAPGQFSGNTIYF. The CDR3 region has the DNA TGTGCCAGCAGCTTAGCTCCGGGACAGTTCTCTGGAAACACCATATATTTT.

This clone was seen more than once but under ten times. The chain links TRBV7-3 to TRBJ2-7, with TRBD1 identical over 9 bases. Germline assignment: CDR1 SGHTA and CDR2 FQGTGA. J lost 5 bases, V lost 5 bases, and 4 bases had no gene match. The CDR3 contains 13 residues. The DNA of the CDR3 is TGTGCCAGCAGCGCACAGGGGGCCCACGAGCAGTACTTC. Amino acids: CASSAQGAHEQYF.

V and J are TRBV6-1 and TRBJ1-3; tentatively, D is TRBD1 (6 bases). In germline, CDR1 is MNHNS, CDR2 SASEGT. Trimming removed 6 bases from V and 7 bases from J, with 19 bases in between. The CDR3 contains 15 residues. CDR3 sequence (DNA): TGTGCCAGCAGGGAGACAGGACTACTTGGTAACACCATATATTTT. Protein sequence: CASRETGLLGNTIYF.

This chain joins TRBV29-1 and TRBJ1-4, with TRBD1 identical over 12 bases. Germline assignment: CDR1 SQVTM and CDR2 ANQGSEA. This CDR3 is built from 15 residues. V was clipped by 3 bases and J by 6 bases; unmatched bases: 5. CDR3 in DNA: TGCAGCGTTGAGGGACAGGGGGCGCAAGATGAAAAACTGTTTTTT. It is translated as CSVEGQGAQDEKLFF.

This clone was picked up one time. CDR3 in DNA: TGTGCCTGGAACCGTCTGGAGACCCAGTACTTC. Protein product: CAWNRLETQYF. V usage is TRBV30 and J usage is TRBJ2-5; D gene uncertain. Germline V gene sequence: CDR1 GTSNPN, CDR2 SVGIG (reference sequence). This CDR3 is built from 11 residues. V shed 4 bases and J shed 5 bases, with 8 bases lying between them.

The chain is built from TRBV6-5 and TRBJ1-6, with TRBD1 matching over 7 bases. The CDR3 is 12 residues long. Germline CDR1 is MNHEY and CDR2 is SVGAGI. V lost 8 bases and J lost 9; bases outside the gene matches: 4. The CDR3 loop reads CASWDRFSPLHF. The CDR3 DNA follows: TGTGCCAGCTGGGACAGATTTTCACCCCTCCACTTT.

The V gene is TRBV5-1, the J gene TRBJ2-3; TRBD2 might be the D (6 bases). V lost 4 bases to trimming and J lost 4 bases, with 13 bases between them. Germline CDR1 reads SGHRS; CDR2 reads YFSETQ. This CDR3 contains 14 residues. CDR3 region: CASSLGRRADTQYF. As DNA, the CDR3 is TGCGCCAGCAGCCTCGGGAGAAGGGCAGATACGCAGTATTTT.

V and J are TRBV9 and TRBJ1-1; D is possibly TRBD1 (6 bases). V shed 5 bases and J shed 1 base, with 9 bases lying between them. The CDR3 spans 13 residues. CDR1 SGDLS and CDR2 YYNGEE come from the germline V gene. The CDR3 sequence: CASRRTANTEAFF. CDR3 sequence (DNA): TGTGCCAGCAGACGGACAGCGAACACTGAAGCTTTCTTT.

This clone has a handful of counts. This chain joins TRBV30 and TRBJ2-2; D gene ambiguous. This CDR3 is built from 12 residues. CDR1 and CDR2 from the germline V gene are GTSNPN and SVGIG (reference sequence). V lost 2 bases and J 3 bases, leaving 4 bases between the germline ends. CDR3 region: CAWSFDTGELFF. The CDR3 DNA sequence: TGTGCCTGGAGTTTCGACACCGGGGAGCTGTTTTTT. The full variable domain, with the rest looked up from reference TRBV30 and TRBJ2-2, is SQTIHQWPATLVQPVGSPLSLECTVEGTSNPNLYWYRQAAGRGLQLLFYSVGIGQISSEVPQNLSASRPQDRQFILSSKKLLLSDSGFYLCAWSFDTGELFFGEGSRLTVL.

The chain links TRBV11-2 to TRBJ2-5; TRBD2 matches 8 bases. Germline lookup yields CDR1 SGHAT and CDR2 FQNNGV. J was trimmed by 5 bases and V by 1 base; bases with no gene match: 9. The CDR3 has 16 amino acids. CDR3 in amino acids: CASSLAGGRGRETQYF. In DNA, the CDR3 is TGTGCCAGCAGCTTAGCGGGGGGGCGAGGACGGGAGACCCAGTACTTC.

The chain links TRBV9 to TRBJ2-7, with 7 bases aligning to TRBD1. J gave up 2 bases and V 1 base, and 3 bases lay outside the gene matches. The CDR3 totals 14 residues. Germline V gives CDR1 SGDLS, CDR2 YYNGEE. CDR3 region: CASSVSGGPYEQYF. CDR3 coding DNA: TGTGCCAGCAGCGTATCAGGGGGTCCCTACGAGCAGTACTTC.

This clone was observed a few times. The J gene is TRBJ1-2, the V gene TRBV5-1, with TRBD1 matching over 7 bases. Germline-derived CDR1 and CDR2 are SGHRS and YFSETQ. The CDR3 runs 13 residues. Trimming took 3 bases from V and 6 from J; bases not matched to a gene: 5. The CDR3: CASSSRQGDGYTF. In DNA form, the CDR3 reads TGCGCCAGCAGCTCCCGACAGGGTGATGGCTACACCTTC.

The chain couples TRBV18 to TRBJ1-2, with 7 bases lining up with TRBD1. The CDR3 contains 13 residues. The J segment lost 2 bases and the V segment lost 3 bases, leaving 0 bases of the junction unmatched. Looked up from germline, CDR1 is KGHSH and CDR2 is LQKENI. In nucleotides, the CDR3 is TGTGCCAGCTCACCGGACAGGAACTATGGCTACACCTTC. Translation gives CASSPDRNYGYTF.

This clone has a single count. The chain joins TRBV15 to TRBJ2-1, with D possibly being TRBD1 (5 bases). V was pared by 3 bases and J by 3 bases, with 9 bases between. The CDR3 extends over 14 amino acids. Germline V gene lookup returns CDR1 LNHNV and CDR2 YYDKDF (reference sequence). The DNA for the CDR3 is TGTGCCACCAGCAGGCAGGGAATCTACAATGAGCAGTTCTTC. Residues: CATSRQGIYNEQFF.

The chain links TRBV6-1 to TRBJ2-4; perhaps D is TRBD1 or TRBD2 (5 bases each). Per germline, CDR1 MNHNS and CDR2 SASEGT. This CDR3 contains 14 residues. V lost 6 bases and J lost 6, with 15 bases in between. This CDR3 reads CASSRLGRGNIQYF. The CDR3, as DNA: TGTGCCAGCAGCCGACTGGGACGAGGAAACATTCAGTACTTC.

The J gene is TRBJ1-2, the V gene TRBV6-1; 10 positions agree with TRBD1. The CDR3 contains 14 residues. Trimming removed 8 bases from V and 5 bases from J; junction bases left unmatched: 8. CDR1 MNHNS and CDR2 SASEGT come from the germline V gene. CDR3: CASRAPGQGYGYTF. CDR3 in DNA: TGTGCCAGCCGAGCCCCGGGACAGGGGTATGGCTACACCTTC.

The chain joins TRBV19 to TRBJ1-5; tentatively, D is TRBD1 (5 bases). Germline-derived CDR1 and CDR2 are LNHDA and SQIVND (reference sequence). Trimming removed 2 bases from V and 1 base from J, with 9 bases in between. CDR3 length: 15 amino acids. Written as DNA, the CDR3 is TGTGCCAGTAGTATATGGGGGTTGAGCAATCAGCCCCAGCATTTT. This translates into CASSIWGLSNQPQHF.

This clone was picked up a small number of times. The V gene is TRBV6-1, the J gene TRBJ2-5, with 7 bases that match TRBD2. Trimming removed 2 bases from V and 5 bases from J; junction bases left unmatched: 17. Germline lookup yields CDR1 MNHNS and CDR2 SASEGT. The CDR3 contains 18 residues. In DNA, the CDR3 is TGTGCCAGCAGTGAAAGTGTAGCGGGCCGGGTGGTGGGGGAGACCCAGTACTTC. Amino acids: CASSESVAGRVVGETQYF.

Here the CDR3 reads CASTRWDRVSPLSGNTIYF. CDR3 coding DNA: TGTGCCAGTACGCGATGGGACAGGGTGTCCCCACTCTCTGGAAACACCATATATTTT. The rearrangement uses TRBV19 and TRBJ1-3; 9 nucleotides agree with TRBD1. With V trimmed by 7 bases and J by 0 bases, 16 bases remained unmatched. The germline gives CDR1 LNHDA, CDR2 SQIVND (reference sequence). This CDR3 is built from 19 residues.

The chain combines TRBV14 with TRBJ2-3, with D unclear. This CDR3 has 14 residues. Trimming cost V 1 base and J 0 bases, with 5 bases left between them. Germline lookup yields CDR1 SGHDN and CDR2 FVKESK. CDR3 coding DNA: TGTGCCAGCAGCCAAGTACCCAGCACAGATACGCAGTATTTT. The encoded protein is CASSQVPSTDTQYF.